This T cell receptor (beta chain) is from a study of blood T cell repertoires in COVID-19 (dated by TCRdb to 2020 to 2022). At the level of the whole study: Samples from collaborators originated in the United States, Italy and Spain and spanned both the acute and convalescent phases of COVID-19. The material from the prospective study consisted of cDNA or gDNA derived from T cells, B-cell-depleted T cells, or PBMCs. Deeply sampled blood TCRbeta repertoires from subjects exposed to, actively infected with, or recovered from COVID-19 were included in the dataset. The repertoires were released in a freely available public database intended as a resource for research on the immune response to SARS-CoV-2. The samples were drawn from two sources: the first 160 participants of the ongoing ImmuneRACE study, and about 1,300 subjects contributed by 6 global collaborators. Sample metadata almost always included a de-identified subject ID, COVID-19 status, age in years and sex. Where available, HLA class I and class II types were taken from metadata supplied by the sample provider and were not determined by assay-based typing.

Via the germline V gene (reference sequence), CDR1 is GTSNPN and CDR2 SVGIG. The CDR3 covers 13 residues, taking in both the cysteine and the phenylalanine. The sequence is cut down to CDR3 DNA, 39 bases in frame from base 1. V is cut back by 8 bases and J by 4 bases, with 10 bases in the junction unmatched. Overall study results and their limits: The quantity of clinical and demographic metadata differed by source and by participant and was supplied without curation.

Enrolling through a virtual design, the prospective study's participants ranged in age from roughly 18 to 95 years and lived across about two dozen United States geographic areas. To assign participants to cohorts, the prospective study relied on clinical history that participants themselves reported in a screening survey and a study questionnaire. Exposed participants had been in contact, within 2 weeks of entering the study, with a person who had a PCR-confirmed or clinician-diagnosed case of COVID-19. In the prospective study, whole blood, serum and a nasopharyngeal or oropharyngeal swab were collected from each participant by mobile phlebotomists. Over an approximately 2-month period, participants in the prospective study had the option of providing additional blood draws and questionnaires. Blood samples from the prospective study were shipped frozen or at room temperature prior to DNA extraction.

TCRbeta CDR3 regions were amplified from genomic DNA using the immunoSEQ Assay, a bias-controlled multiplex PCR. The study's processing was this. The number of nucleated cells in each sample was estimated from the amplification of reference gene primers within the assay. Sequence reads were collapsed and filtered to measure the absolute abundance of every unique TCRbeta CDR3 rearrangement. For each sample, productive Simpson clonality was calculated as the square root of Simpson's diversity index over productive rearrangements. Here the immuneACCESS table is served through TCRdb, limited to in-frame sequences with V and J called. Missing clones are a known gap in these copies; in checked studies unresolved V genes cover under half, and the rest lacks a known reason. V, J and clone size were drawn from that table, and D and trimming were deduced from the DNA. The sample data list approximately 300,000 clones, and approximately 91% of these were observed just once. Around 3.9% of the sample lies in the top ten.

As to this clone: Its antigen is currently not known. Base-call qualities are not available, and no considerably larger clone is one nucleotide away.

Recombination linked TRBV30 to TRBJ1-1, with TRBD1 identical over 7 junction bases. The sequence was collected from a woman aged 30 to 39 who had been exposed to COVID-19. Input material: PBMCs or T cells enriched from blood (not recorded which). The CDR3 amino acid sequence is: CATRPNRGTEAFF. Read as DNA, the sequence is TGTGCCACCCGCCCGAACAGGGGCACTGAAGCTTTCTTT.